A selection of T cell receptor beta chains follows, all from one sample in a study of blood T cell repertoires in COVID-19. Clones were sequenced by immunoSEQ multiplex PCR, and TCRdb holds only the in-frame ones, with some missing. The data show some 230,000 clones, 82% seen once. Input material: peripheral blood. The source of these receptors is a woman older than 75 with COVID-19, enrolled during active disease. Both conserved end residues are trimmed from each CDR3.

TRBV19	TRBJ2-7	ASSKSGSRGYEQY
TRBV18	TRBJ1-1	ASSPGGAVVTEAF
TRBV7-2	TRBJ2-1	ASSFRWDRGNNEQF
TRBV25-1	TRBJ1-2	ASREQGGYGYT
TRBV11-2	TRBJ2-1	ASSFVAGGPNNEQF
TRBV30	TRBJ1-5	AWSQVPNQPQH
TRBV6-5	TRBJ2-7	ASRGVGVGSYEQY
TRBV10-2	TRBJ2-7	ASSESGLAGFYEQY
TRBV7-2	TRBJ2-2	ASSLAGPGTGELF
TRBV6-5	TRBJ1-1	ASRGGQVNTEAF
TRBV7-3	TRBJ2-3	ASSSSDTQY
TRBV3-1/TRBV3-2	TRBJ2-3	ASSRGLAGGQGRADTQY
TRBV30	TRBJ2-1	AWSVVGPYNEQF
TRBV2	TRBJ2-7	ASSDMTGTSRNYEQY
TRBV6-5	TRBJ2-7	ASSLGGVVEQY
TRBV6-6	TRBJ2-6	ASSPRVPSGANVLT
TRBV7-8	TRBJ2-2	ASSLNQGAIGWAGELF
TRBV6-6	TRBJ1-5	ASSLGYQGSNQPQH
TRBV19	TRBJ1-5	ASSIDTGPQGQPQH
TRBV6-2/TRBV6-3	TRBJ1-5	ASSFTGNQPQH
TRBV28	TRBJ2-7	ASSTPGDVTYEQY
TRBV6-1	TRBJ1-5	ASSAGTARSNQPQH
TRBV30	TRBJ1-1	AWSVGGEAF
TRBV7-9	TRBJ1-2	ASSLGAGYGYT
TRBV5-1	TRBJ2-3	ASSPDTGIPDTQY
TRBV4-2	TRBJ2-1	ASSQVSSALSYNEQF
TRBV18	TRBJ2-7	ASSPPGLAGSHSYEQY
TRBV28	TRBJ2-4	ASIAREGLAKNIQY
TRBV27	TRBJ2-7	ASSSRRVFKYEQY
TRBV6-5	TRBJ2-1	ASRLDRGRYNEQF
TRBV7-9	TRBJ2-3	ASSLHTGRGVTDTQY
TRBV6-5	TRBJ2-1	ASTRQALYNEQF
TRBV28	TRBJ1-1	ASSPDSYTEAF
TRBV6-5	TRBJ2-1	ASSYGGLSNEQF
TRBV3-1/TRBV3-2	TRBJ2-3	ASSERLAGSTDTQY
TRBV5-1	TRBJ1-2	ASSFLPIYNYGYT
TRBV7-9	TRBJ1-1	ASSLDHRESTEAF
TRBV5-4	TRBJ2-2	ASSLTRTGELF
TRBV3-1/TRBV3-2	TRBJ1-2	ASSLGQVSYGYT
TRBV6-2/TRBV6-3	TRBJ1-2	ASSSTGGLRHGYT
TRBV28	TRBJ2-2	ASSPWTGGVGELF